This T cell receptor (beta chain) was retrieved from a study of blood T cell repertoires in COVID-19. This CDR3 has 15 amino acids. The V end lost 6 bases, the J end lost 2 bases, and 14 bases lay between the germline ends. Germline assignment: CDR1 MNHEY and CDR2 SVGAGI. Generated by immunoSEQ multiplex PCR, the TCRdb table keeps only in-frame clones and is missing some. The table lists roughly 150,000 clones, 70% to 85% of them singletons. This TCR was recovered from a woman between 50 and 59 years old with acute or convalescent COVID-19. The rearrangement links TRBV6-5 to TRBJ2-1; D might be TRBD2 (6 bases). The sample was peripheral blood. CDR3 amino acids: CASSTSGPTYNEQFF. CDR3 DNA: TGTGCCAGCAGCACCAGCGGGCCGACCTACAATGAGCAGTTCTTC.